This record concerns one T cell receptor beta chain sequence. Its antigen remains unidentified. The CDR3 runs to 16 residues. Trimming at V came to 5 bases and at J to 1 base, leaving 7 bases not matched to a gene. The germline CDR1 and CDR2 sequences are LNHNV and YYDKDF (reference sequence). The data belong to a study of T cells after yellow fever vaccination. Study conclusions and caveats: The booster response re-showed most primary clones: about 96% CD4, more than 70% CD8.

5'RACE template switching added a universal primer site and UMIs to TCR cDNA. TCRdb independently ran MiXCR on the 5' RACE reads; one entry per CDR3 protein. The sample contains hundreds of thousands of distinct CDR3 sequences, around an eighth of which appear only once. The sample in question was PBMCs, obtained on the day of the yellow fever booster vaccination. The chain recombines TRBV15 with TRBJ2-1; 8 positions agree with TRBD2. The clonotype was recovered from a man younger than 45 who received the YFV17D yellow fever vaccine. CDR3 DNA: TGTGCCACCAGCGGGGAGCGGGAGTTGTCCTACAATGAGCAGTTCTTC. As protein: CATSGERELSYNEQFF.